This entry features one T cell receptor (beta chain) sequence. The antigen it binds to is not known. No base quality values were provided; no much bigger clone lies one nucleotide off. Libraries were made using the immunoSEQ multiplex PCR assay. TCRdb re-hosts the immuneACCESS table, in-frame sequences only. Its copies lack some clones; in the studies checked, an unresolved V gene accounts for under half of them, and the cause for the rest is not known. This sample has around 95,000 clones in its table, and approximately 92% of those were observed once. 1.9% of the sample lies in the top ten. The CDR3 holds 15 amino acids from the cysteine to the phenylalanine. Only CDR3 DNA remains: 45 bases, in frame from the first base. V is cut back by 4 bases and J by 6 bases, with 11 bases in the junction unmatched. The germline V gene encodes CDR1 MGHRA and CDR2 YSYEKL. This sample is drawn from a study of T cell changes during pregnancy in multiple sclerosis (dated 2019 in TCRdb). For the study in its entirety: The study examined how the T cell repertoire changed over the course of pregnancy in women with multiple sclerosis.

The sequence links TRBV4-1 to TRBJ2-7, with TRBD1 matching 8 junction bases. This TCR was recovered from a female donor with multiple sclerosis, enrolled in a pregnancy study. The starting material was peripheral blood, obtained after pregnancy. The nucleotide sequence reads TGCGCCAGCAGCCCTGGCGGGACAGGAGATAGCGAGCAGTACTTC. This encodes CASSPGGTGDSEQYF.